The 26 T cell receptor beta chains below were found in one sample sequenced in a study of blood T cell repertoires in COVID-19. Data came from immunoSEQ multiplex PCR; TCRdb stores just in-frame clones and leaves some out. Of approximately 90,000 clones listed, less than 85% are singletons. Sequencing was done on a sample of peripheral blood. The receptor set was obtained from a woman aged 80 or over with acute or convalescent COVID-19.

The CDR3 coding sequence is TGTGCCAGCAGTTACTCACAGGGAAACAATCAGCCCCAGCATTTT. It codes for CASSYSQGNNQPQHF. The V call is TRBV6-2 or TRBV6-3, the J call TRBJ1-5, with a weak D call TRBD1 (6 bases). The CDR3 is 15 amino acids. Deletions cut 0 bases from V and 3 bases from J, with 9 bases between. Germline loops: CDR1 MNHEY, CDR2 SVGEGT.

The V gene is TRBV5-1, the J gene TRBJ2-1; the D gene is possibly TRBD1 (6 bases). The CDR3 covers 15 residues. Germline lookup yields CDR1 SGHRS and CDR2 YFSETQ. V was shortened by 5 bases and J by 4 bases, with 16 bases between the two germline ends. The CDR3, as DNA: TGCGCCAGCAGGTATACAGGGTTGGGATACAATGAGCAGTTCTTC. It is translated as CASRYTGLGYNEQFF.

The J gene is TRBJ1-6, the V gene TRBV5-1; D is ambiguous. The CDR3 has 17 amino acids. Germline V CDR1 and CDR2: SGHRS, YFSETQ. Trimming shortened V by 5 bases and J by 6 bases, and 21 bases separated the two germline ends. Written as DNA, the CDR3 is TGCGCCAGCAGTCAAAATCAATATGGAGGGAGTAATTCACCCCTCCACTTT. As protein: CASSQNQYGGSNSPLHF.

This rearrangement joins TRBV5-1 to TRBJ2-1; 7 bases align to TRBD2. The germline gives CDR1 SGHRS, CDR2 YFSETQ. The junction had 8 bases not matched to a gene; V was cut back by 7 bases and J by 4 bases. This CDR3 spans 14 amino acids. CDR3 region: CASRALAEYNEQFF. The CDR3 DNA sequence: TGCGCCAGCCGGGCGCTAGCGGAATACAATGAGCAGTTCTTC.

V is TRBV30 and J is TRBJ1-3, with 7 bases aligning to TRBD1. The length of the CDR3 is 17 residues. J lost 0 bases, V lost 4 bases, and 12 bases had no gene match. Germline V gene data show CDR1 as GTSNPN and CDR2 as SVGIG (reference sequence). The CDR3 spells CAWTGRDRILSGNTIYF. Written as DNA, the CDR3 is TGTGCCTGGACAGGCCGGGACAGAATCCTCTCTGGAAACACCATATATTTT.

The genes are TRBV19 and TRBJ1-1; 11 nucleotides align to TRBD1. Trimming removed 2 bases from V and 5 bases from J; junction bases left unmatched: 7. CDR1 and CDR2 from the germline V gene are LNHDA and SQIVND (reference sequence). This CDR3 region has 16 residues. CDR3 nucleotide sequence: TGTGCCAGTAGTATAACCGGGACAGGGGGTCGGACTGAAGCTTTCTTT. Translating gives CASSITGTGGRTEAFF.

The chain joins TRBV30 to TRBJ2-1; 10 bases are shared with TRBD1. Germline assignment: CDR1 GTSNPN and CDR2 SVGIG (reference sequence). V shed 5 bases and J 2 bases; nucleotides not matched to a gene: 0. The CDR3 runs 13 residues. The DNA for the CDR3 is TGTGCCTGGGGACAGGGGGCCTACAATGAGCAGTTCTTC. Amino acids: CAWGQGAYNEQFF.

This chain joins TRBV29-1 and TRBJ2-2, with 7 bases lining up with TRBD2. Germline assignment: CDR1 SQVTM and CDR2 ANQGSEA. With 6 bases clipped from V and 7 bases from J, the junction kept 11 bases outside the gene matches. CDR3 size: 14 residues. The CDR3 loop reads CSVTGLVSDGELFF. CDR3 coding DNA: TGCAGCGTAACTGGACTAGTATCCGACGGGGAGCTGTTTTTT.

This clone was seen a handful of times. CDR3 loop: CASSLQGIGFNQPQHF. In DNA, the CDR3 is TGTGCCAGCAGTTTACAGGGGATTGGATTCAATCAGCCCCAGCATTTT. The rearrangement links TRBV4-2 to TRBJ1-5, with 7 bases fitting TRBD1. The CDR3 has 16 amino acids. The trim removed 6 bases at V and 3 bases at J, leaving 11 bases unmatched. Germline CDR1 is LGHNA and CDR2 is YNFKEQ.

The chain combines TRBV27 with TRBJ2-3; 11 nucleotides align to TRBD1. CDR1 and CDR2 from the germline V gene are MNHEY and SMNVEV (reference sequence). V was clipped by 5 bases and J by 2 bases; unmatched bases: 6. The CDR3 covers 16 residues. CDR3: CASSRRDRGTTDTQYF. In DNA, the CDR3 is TGTGCCAGCAGTAGACGGGACAGGGGGACCACAGATACGCAGTATTTT.

The count of this clone is one. This chain connects TRBV12-3 or TRBV12-4 to TRBJ1-2; 7 nucleotides line up with TRBD1. The J segment lost 6 bases and the V segment lost 6 bases, leaving 7 bases of the junction unmatched. The CDR3 runs to 13 residues. The CDR3: CASRIDRVNGYTF. CDR3 coding DNA: TGTGCCAGCAGGATTGACAGGGTCAATGGCTACACCTTC.

The V and J genes are TRBV9 and TRBJ2-3; 11 bases are shared with TRBD2. This CDR3 contains 16 residues. V was clipped by 1 base and J by 4 bases; unmatched bases: 5. CDR1 SGDLS and CDR2 YYNGEE come from the germline V gene. The DNA for the CDR3 is TGTGCCAGCAGCGTATGGTCTAGCGGGGGGTCAGATACGCAGTATTTT. It codes for CASSVWSSGGSDTQYF.

The chain employs TRBV27 and TRBJ2-7; TRBD2 aligns across 7 bases. Trimming cost V 6 bases and J 1 base; bases outside gene matches: 9. The germline V gene encodes CDR1 MNHEY and CDR2 SMNVEV (reference sequence). The CDR3 totals 15 residues. CDR3 DNA: TGTGCCAGCAGAATGACTAGCCTTATATCCTACGAGCAGTACTTC. It is translated as CASRMTSLISYEQYF.

This sequence joins TRBV5-1 and TRBJ2-2; D not resolved. The V gene lost 0 bases and the J gene lost 2 bases, with 5 bases spanning the gap. CDR1 and CDR2 from the germline V gene are SGHRS and YFSETQ. The CDR3 runs to 14 residues. The CDR3 here is CASSLARNTGELFF. CDR3 DNA: TGCGCCAGCAGCTTGGCCAGAAACACCGGGGAGCTGTTTTTT. Variable domain in full (rest from reference TRBV5-1 and TRBJ2-2): KAGVTQTPRYLIKTRGQQVTLSCSPISGHRSVSWYQQTPGQGLQFLFEYFSETQRNKGNFPGRFSGRQFSNSRSEMNVSTLELGDSALYLCASSLARNTGELFFGEGSRLTVL.

The chain has TRBV5-6 and TRBJ2-7, with no clear D. Germline CDR1 SGHDT, CDR2 YYEEEE. The CDR3 is made up of 14 amino acids. V was cut by 6 bases and J by 2 bases, with 15 bases left in between. CDR3 DNA sequence: TGTGCCAGCAACGGAGCCTTGCCCCCCTACGAGCAGTACTTC. It codes for CASNGALPPYEQYF.

Concerning this clone itself: This CDR3 is also generated by other DNA sequences in the sample. The V gene is TRBV12-3 or TRBV12-4, the J gene TRBJ2-3, with a weak D call TRBD2 (5 bases). V gave up 1 base and J gave up 4 bases, with 6 bases separating them. This CDR3 comprises 13 residues. The CDR3 here is CASSLGGSDTQYF. CDR3 coding DNA: TGTGCCAGCAGTTTAGGCGGGTCAGATACGCAGTATTTT.

The genes are TRBV4-2 and TRBJ2-5; 11 nucleotides align to TRBD2. The CDR3 loop spans 16 amino acids. V lost 4 bases, J lost 4 bases, and 8 bases stayed unmatched. CDR1 and CDR2 (germline): LGHNA, YNFKEQ. The CDR3 sequence is CASSLGTSGDGETQYF. The CDR3 nucleotides are TGTGCCAGCAGCCTCGGGACTAGCGGAGATGGAGAGACCCAGTACTTC.

The chain carries TRBV5-4 and TRBJ2-1; the match to TRBD2 covers 16 bases. The CDR3 is made up of 19 amino acids. The V and J ends lost 4 bases and 9 bases, in that order; junction bases with no gene match: 16. Germline lookup yields CDR1 SGHNT and CDR2 YYREEE (reference sequence). CDR3 in DNA: TGTGCCAGCAGCGGGACTAGCGGGAGGGCCTTCGGTCTTTACGGTGAGCAGTTCTTC. Translation gives CASSGTSGRAFGLYGEQFF.

The sample holds one count of this clone. This chain uses TRBV27 with TRBJ2-7; D uncertain. Trimming took off 5 bases at V and 7 bases at J, with 15 bases between the two ends. CDR1 and CDR2 (germline): MNHEY, SMNVEV (reference sequence). The CDR3 sequence is 13 residues long. The CDR3 region is CASSLSRKGEQYF. DNA for the CDR3: TGTGCCAGCAGTCTCTCCAGGAAAGGTGAGCAGTACTTC.

The chain combines TRBV5-1 with TRBJ2-1, with 10 nucleotides matching TRBD2. The V segment lost 3 bases and the J segment 5 bases; nucleotides outside the gene matches: 5. The CDR3 totals 15 residues. CDR1 SGHRS and CDR2 YFSETQ come from the germline V gene. CDR3 residues: CASSSVAGGNNEQFF. The CDR3 nucleotides are TGCGCCAGCAGCTCGGTAGCGGGGGGCAACAATGAGCAGTTCTTC. Looking up the rest from reference TRBV5-1 and TRBJ2-1 gives the full variable domain: KAGVTQTPRYLIKTRGQQVTLSCSPISGHRSVSWYQQTPGQGLQFLFEYFSETQRNKGNFPGRFSGRQFSNSRSEMNVSTLELGDSALYLCASSSVAGGNNEQFFGPGTRLTVL.

This clone appeared a few times. This chain links TRBV6-2 or TRBV6-3 with TRBJ1-5, with D possibly TRBD1 on 6 matching bases. The CDR3 is made up of 13 amino acids. V was shortened by 2 bases and J by 5 bases, with 7 bases between the two germline ends. Germline lookup yields CDR1 MNHEY and CDR2 SVGEGT. The DNA for the CDR3 is TGTGCCAGCAGTTACACAGGGCATCAGCCCCAGCATTTT. It specifies CASSYTGHQPQHF.

This clone was detected only once. The V and J genes are TRBV12-2 and TRBJ2-1; TRBD2, the D gene given by the table, was not confirmed from the DNA. TRBV12-2 is a known pseudogene. There are 16 residues in the CDR3. CDR3: CASRLAPGGSYNEQFF. The CDR3 region has the DNA TGTGCAAGTCGCTTAGCCCCGGGAGGGTCCTACAATGAGCAGTTCTTC.

The V and J genes are TRBV6-5 and TRBJ1-1, with D tentatively TRBD1 (5 bases). The germline V gene has CDR1 MNHEY and CDR2 SVGAGI. This CDR3 has 14 residues. The V end was cut by 6 bases, the J end by 4 bases, with 15 bases between. CDR3: CASSPRDFSTEAFF. Here the CDR3 DNA reads TGTGCCAGCAGCCCCAGGGATTTTAGCACTGAAGCTTTCTTT.

The chain recombines TRBV12-3 or TRBV12-4 with TRBJ1-2, with TRBD1 matching over 7 bases. The CDR3 consists of 13 residues. The junction had 6 bases not matched to a gene; V was cut back by 3 bases and J by 8 bases. CDR3 residues: CASSFEGARGYTF. DNA of the CDR3: TGTGCCAGCAGTTTCGAGGGGGCGAGAGGCTACACCTTC.

The sample holds a few counts of this clone. V gene TRBV7-6 combines with J gene TRBJ2-7; 8 bases line up with TRBD2. Germline V gives CDR1 SGHVS, CDR2 FNYEAQ. V trimming: 5 bases; J trimming: 0 bases; junction bases outside the gene matches: 12. The CDR3 runs 17 residues. In DNA form, the CDR3 reads TGTGCCAGCAGCCCGGCGGGGGGCAAGGGATCCTCCTACGAGCAGTACTTC. Its translation is CASSPAGGKGSSYEQYF.

The J gene is TRBJ2-1, the V gene TRBV5-5; TRBD2 agrees at 7 bases. The CDR3 runs 15 residues. CDR1 is SGHKS, CDR2 YYEKEE, per germline (reference sequence). With V trimmed by 6 bases and J by 9 bases, 15 bases remained unmatched. The CDR3 nucleotides read TGTGCCAGCACCTTAGCGGGTCTCCGTAGGTCTGAGCAGTTCTTC. Amino acids: CASTLAGLRRSEQFF.